The 23 T cell receptor beta chains listed next were all sequenced from one sample in a study of regulatory T cells in long-lasting Graves disease. Stated time point: newly diagnosed GD, antithyroid drugs for less than 3 months. Preparation of the TCR library used RNA extracted from PBMCs. With iRepertoire HTBI primers and Arm-PCR of CDR3 regions, TCR beta libraries were built. From the multiplex PCR reads, TCRdb called clonotypes with MiXCR, one entry per CDR3 protein. Here the sample spans about 430,000 distinct CDR3 sequences, 14% to 15% being singletons. The sample also formed part of further work on T cells in Graves' hyperthyroidism and ophthalmopathy.

The specimen comprised peripheral blood mononuclear cells (PBMCs), sampled at new diagnosis, from a patient treated with antithyroid drugs. The receptors were gathered from a woman aged 40 to 55 with Graves disease.

To note about this clonotype: Being one base from a much bigger clone, this may be a read error. V is TRBV5-1 and J is TRBJ2-3, with 7 nucleotides matching TRBD1. The CDR3 consists of 15 residues. The germline CDR1 and CDR2 sequences are SGHRS and YFSETQ. J gave up 6 bases and V 4 bases, and 11 bases lay outside the gene matches. Here the CDR3 reads CASSPSGQQGDTQYF. DNA for the CDR3: TGCGCCAGCAGCCCGTCGGGACAGCAGGGGGATACGCAGTATTTT.

This clonotype was counted only a few times. V is TRBV29-1 and J is TRBJ1-2, with D perhaps TRBD1 (5 bases). Germline V CDR1 and CDR2: SQVTM, ANQGSEA. Deletions cut 3 bases from V and 6 bases from J, with 17 bases between. CDR3 length: 14 residues. The DNA of the CDR3 is TGCAGCGTTGAGGATGGGACCACTGGGGATGGCTACACCTTC. Its protein is CSVEDGTTGDGYTF.

This clonotype was counted ten times or more. The CDR3 sequence is CASSPGTGAYSNQPQHF. In DNA form, the CDR3 reads TGTGCCAGCAGCCCCGGGACAGGAGCTTATAGCAATCAGCCCCAGCATTTT. The gene calls are TRBV28 and TRBJ1-5; 8 bases line up with TRBD1. The CDR3 covers 17 residues. V was pared by 6 bases and J by 0 bases, with 10 bases of the junction left unmatched. CDR1 is MDHEN, CDR2 SYDVKM, per germline.

This clonotype was recorded at least ten times. The rearrangement uses TRBV28 and TRBJ2-7; no firm D call. The germline V and J ends were trimmed by 5 bases and 8 bases, with 10 bases remaining between them. CDR3 size: 11 residues. Germline lookup yields CDR1 MDHEN and CDR2 SYDVKM. CDR3 region: CASSTPGKQYF. Written as DNA, the CDR3 is TGTGCCAGCAGTACACCCGGCAAGCAGTACTTC.

This clonotype was counted many times. This rearrangement joins TRBV7-2 to TRBJ2-7; D not certain. The V and J ends lost 5 bases and 2 bases respectively, with 13 bases between them. CDR3 length: 14 residues. CDR1 SGHTA and CDR2 FQGNSA come from the germline V gene. This CDR3 reads CASSPNGSPYEQYF. The DNA of the CDR3 is TGTGCCAGCAGCCCAAACGGATCTCCCTACGAGCAGTACTTC.

Concerning this clonotype itself: An end of the junction does not agree with germline; a read error may underlie this. The V call is TRBV20-1, the J call TRBJ1-1; maybe TRBD1 (5 bases). Germline CDR1 reads DFQATT; CDR2 reads SNEGSKA (reference sequence). The CDR3 loop spans 15 amino acids. CDR3 amino acids: CSARDLDRANTEASF. As DNA, the CDR3 is TGCAGTGCTAGAGACCTCGACAGAGCGAACACTGAAGCTTCCTTT.

In this sample, this clonotype turned up many times. The genes are TRBV11-2 and TRBJ2-1; no definite D call. Germline CDR1 and CDR2: SGHAT and FQNNGV. Trimming removed 0 bases at V and 4 bases at J, with 13 bases between. The CDR3 runs to 16 residues. Written as DNA, the CDR3 is TGTGCCAGCAGCTTAGAGGCAAAAAATACTTACAATGAGCAGTTCTTC. Translation gives CASSLEAKNTYNEQFF. Combining the CDR3 with reference TRBV11-2 and TRBJ2-1 gives the whole variable domain EAGVAQSPRYKIIEKRQSVAFWCNPISGHATLYWYQQILGQGPKLLIQFQNNGVVDDSQLPKDRFSAERLKGVDSTLKIQPAKLEDSAVYLCASSLEAKNTYNEQFFGPGTRLTVL.

This clonotype was counted at least ten times. The rearrangement uses TRBV12-3 or TRBV12-4 and TRBJ2-3; no firm D call. This CDR3 comprises 14 residues. V lost 1 base to trimming and J lost 9 bases, with 14 bases between them. Here the CDR3 reads CASSLGSGGGTQYF. The CDR3 DNA reads TGTGCCAGCAGTTTAGGATCCGGTGGTGGAACGCAGTATTTT.

The chain links TRBV19 to TRBJ1-4, with D possibly matching TRBD1 (6 bases). This CDR3 comprises 14 residues. CDR1 LNHDA and CDR2 SQIVND come from the germline V gene (reference sequence). V shed 6 bases and J shed 8 bases, with 16 bases lying between them. The DNA for the CDR3 is TGTGCCAGTAGGGTCACGACAGGTACCGAAAAACTGTTTTTT. This sequence encodes CASRVTTGTEKLFF.

A word on this clonotype: This is likely an artifact of a read error, given a far larger clone one base away. This chain joins TRBV19 and TRBJ2-3, with 7 bases aligning to TRBD1. The DNA end is more similar to TRBJ2-7, so the J call may be wrong. The CDR3 is 14 residues long. From germline, CDR1 is LNHDA and CDR2 SQIVND (reference sequence). The CDR3 region has the DNA TGTGCCAGTAGTATCACAGGGGTTCCATACGAGCAGTACTTC. This encodes CASSITGVPYEQYF.

This clonotype was picked up a small number of times. The chain combines TRBV5-1 with TRBJ2-3, with 10 bases lining up with TRBD2. The CDR3 sequence is 15 residues long. Germline CDR1 reads SGHRS; CDR2 reads YFSETQ. The V segment lost 7 bases and the J segment 6 bases; nucleotides outside the gene matches: 11. CDR3 in DNA: TGCGCCAGCGAGGAAGCGGGAGGGCCGGGTGATACGCAGTATTTT. The encoded protein is CASEEAGGPGDTQYF.

This clonotype came up many times. The chain combines TRBV12-3 or TRBV12-4 with TRBJ2-1; no clear D. This CDR3 region has 14 residues. V lost 6 bases, J lost 5 bases, and 14 bases lay in between. CDR3 coding DNA: TGTGCCAGCAGACCACTTCTAGAGAACAATGAGCAGTTCTTC. This gives the protein CASRPLLENNEQFF.

To note about this clonotype: Because it lacks the conserved phenylalanine or tryptophan at the end, this CDR3 is likely a read error. The limits of the CDR3 on the DNA are not certain, so only TCRdb's listed CDR3 is given. The chain is built from TRBV24-1 and TRBJ2-4; the table's TRBD2 call for D was not verified on the DNA. Ends included, the CDR3 has 10 residues. Germline lookup yields CDR1 KGHDR and CDR2 SFDVKD. This CDR3 is CANGRLASRL.

This chain connects TRBV4-3 to TRBJ1-3; D is uncertain. In germline, CDR1 is LGHNA, CDR2 YSLEER. Deletions cut 0 bases from V and 3 bases from J, with 9 bases between. The CDR3 extends over 15 amino acids. CDR3 sequence reads: CASSQDAQSGNTIYF. The CDR3 coding sequence is TGCGCCAGCAGCCAAGATGCCCAGAGTGGAAACACCATATATTTT.

The sample holds many counts of this clonotype. V usage is TRBV19 and J usage is TRBJ2-7, with D perhaps matching TRBD2 (5 bases). Germline V gene sequence: CDR1 LNHDA, CDR2 SQIVND (reference sequence). This CDR3 contains 12 residues. Trimming removed 2 bases from V and 4 bases from J, with 6 bases in between. The CDR3 sequence: CASSISGYEQYF. In DNA, the CDR3 is TGTGCCAGTAGTATAAGCGGATACGAGCAGTACTTC.

This clonotype was detected many times. The chain recombines TRBV11-2 with TRBJ1-6; perhaps TRBD1 as D (5 bases). There are 15 residues in the CDR3. Per germline, CDR1 SGHAT and CDR2 FQNNGV. Trimming took off 6 bases at V and 7 bases at J, with 16 bases between the two ends. The CDR3: CASRPLRGVNSPLHF. The CDR3 coding sequence is TGTGCCAGCAGACCACTACGGGGGGTAAATTCACCCCTCCACTTT.

The sample holds a few counts of this clonotype. The J gene is TRBJ2-1, the V gene TRBV9; tentatively, D is TRBD2 (5 bases). Germline V lookup: CDR1 SGDLS, CDR2 YYNGEE. The CDR3 runs 14 residues. V was pared by 0 bases and J by 6 bases, with 10 bases between. The CDR3 region is CASSVGTRSNEQFF. The CDR3 DNA follows: TGTGCCAGCAGCGTAGGTACTAGGAGCAATGAGCAGTTCTTC.

This clonotype was recorded many times. The rearrangement joins TRBV11-2 to TRBJ2-2; a weak D match, TRBD1 (6 bases). Germline-derived CDR1 and CDR2 are SGHAT and FQNNGV. There are 14 residues in the CDR3. Trimming took off 2 bases at V and 7 bases at J, with 11 bases between the two ends. The CDR3 coding sequence is TGTGCCAGCAGCTTATCAGGGGTGGGCGGGGAGCTGTTTTTT. The encoded protein is CASSLSGVGGELFF.

The rearrangement joins TRBV7-2 to TRBJ1-1; TRBD1 might be the D (6 bases). CDR3 size: 15 residues. V was trimmed by 4 bases and J by 0 bases, leaving 12 bases between them. Germline V gene data show CDR1 as SGHTA and CDR2 as FQGNSA. The CDR3 here is CASSSQGILNTEAFF. CDR3 in DNA: TGTGCCAGCAGCTCGCAGGGGATTTTGAACACTGAAGCTTTCTTT.

Comment on this clonotype: One base separates it from a far larger clone, so it is likely a read error. This chain connects TRBV9 to TRBJ2-7, with 9 bases aligning to TRBD2. Germline V gives CDR1 SGDLS, CDR2 YYNGEE. The CDR3 is 15 residues long. CDR3 sequence: CASSLTAGGAYEQYF. CDR3 nucleotide sequence: TGCGCCAGCAGCCTCACGGCGGGAGGGGCCTACGAGCAGTACTTC. Looking up the rest from reference TRBV9 and TRBJ2-7 gives the full variable domain: DSGVTQTPKHLITATGQRVTLRCSPRSGDLSVYWYQQSLDQGLQFLIQYYNGEERAKGNILERFSAQQFPDLHSELNLSSLELGDSALYFCASSLTAGGAYEQYFGPGTRLTVT.

A remark on this clonotype: A much larger clone differs by one base, so this may be a read error. The chain joins TRBV6-1 to TRBJ2-5, with D hard to call. V lost 4 bases, J lost 7 bases, and 16 bases lay in between. This CDR3 has 14 amino acids. Germline V lookup: CDR1 MNHNS, CDR2 SASEGT. The CDR3 loop is CASSGSALKLTQYF. CDR3 sequence (DNA): TGTGCCAGCAGTGGCAGCGCCCTAAAATTGACCCAGTACTTC.

The chain has TRBV12-3 or TRBV12-4 and TRBJ2-1; 12 bases line up with TRBD2. CDR3 length: 16 residues. J lost 10 bases, V lost 1 base, and 8 bases had no gene match. CDR3 DNA: TGTGCCAGCAGTTTAGTTCGGGCTAGCGGGAGGGGGGAGCAGTTCTTC. Protein product: CASSLVRASGRGEQFF.

This clonotype was seen at least ten times. The chain carries TRBV5-6 and TRBJ1-1, with 7 bases aligning to TRBD1. The CDR3 runs to 15 residues. J was trimmed by 7 bases and V by 0 bases; bases with no gene match: 9. CDR1 SGHDT and CDR2 YYEEEE come from the germline V gene. CDR3 nucleotides: TGTGCCAGCAGCTTGGCGGGGGCAGGGGGTCTTGAAGCTTTCTTT. Translating it yields CASSLAGAGGLEAFF.